This T cell receptor (beta chain) comes out of a study of cytomegalovirus exposure and HLA in healthy donors. Some clones are missing from TCRdb's copy, which holds only in-frame ones; the method was immunoSEQ multiplex PCR. The sample contains approximately 200,000 clones, 70% to 85% of which appear only once. Trimming pared 8 bases from V and 4 bases from J, leaving 15 bases between. Per germline, CDR1 LNHDA and CDR2 SQIVND (reference sequence). The CDR3 loop spans 14 amino acids. The donors were members of the validation cohort, which comprised 90 to 150 subjects and was separate from the first cohort of several hundred subjects.

Sequencing used PBMCs. The chain recombines TRBV19 with TRBJ1-5; maybe TRBD1 (5 bases). The origin of this receptor is a woman aged 30 to 39 in good health and CMV-seropositive. The CDR3 loop is CASCPRRGNQPQHF. The CDR3 nucleotides read TGTGCCAGTTGCCCCAGGAGGGGAAATCAGCCCCAGCATTTT.